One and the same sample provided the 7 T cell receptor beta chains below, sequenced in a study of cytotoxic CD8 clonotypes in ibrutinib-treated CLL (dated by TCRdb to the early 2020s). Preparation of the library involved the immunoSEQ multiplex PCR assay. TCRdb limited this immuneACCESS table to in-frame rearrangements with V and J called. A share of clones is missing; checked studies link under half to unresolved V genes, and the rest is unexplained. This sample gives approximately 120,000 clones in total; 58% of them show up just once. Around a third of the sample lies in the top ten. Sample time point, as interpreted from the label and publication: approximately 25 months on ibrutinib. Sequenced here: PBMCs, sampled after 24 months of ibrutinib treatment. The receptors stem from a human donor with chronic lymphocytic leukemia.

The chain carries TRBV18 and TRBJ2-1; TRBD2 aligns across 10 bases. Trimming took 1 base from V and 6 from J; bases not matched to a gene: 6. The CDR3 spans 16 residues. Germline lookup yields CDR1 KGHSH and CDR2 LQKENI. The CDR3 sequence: CASSPLRTSGSNEQFF. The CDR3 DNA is TGTGCCAGCTCACCACTGAGGACTAGCGGATCCAATGAGCAGTTCTTC.

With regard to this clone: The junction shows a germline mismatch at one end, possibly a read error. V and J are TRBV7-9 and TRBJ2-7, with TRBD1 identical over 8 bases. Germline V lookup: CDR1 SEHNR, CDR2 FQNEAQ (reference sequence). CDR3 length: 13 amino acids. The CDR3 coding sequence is TGTGCCAGCAGCTCGACCTTTGGGACAGGTTGTAGCTTC. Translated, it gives CASSSTFGTGCSF.

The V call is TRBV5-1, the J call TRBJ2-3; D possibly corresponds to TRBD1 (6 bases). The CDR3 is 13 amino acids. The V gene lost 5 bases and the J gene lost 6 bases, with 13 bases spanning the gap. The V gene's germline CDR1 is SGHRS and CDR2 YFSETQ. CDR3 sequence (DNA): TGCGCCAGCAGACCTACAGGGCCCGATACGCAGTATTTT. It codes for CASRPTGPDTQYF.

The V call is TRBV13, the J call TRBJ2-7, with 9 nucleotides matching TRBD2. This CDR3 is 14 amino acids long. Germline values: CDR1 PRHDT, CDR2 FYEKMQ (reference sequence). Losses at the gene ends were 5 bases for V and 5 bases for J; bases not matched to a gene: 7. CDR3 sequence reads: CASSLTSGRHEQYF. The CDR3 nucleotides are TGTGCCAGCAGCCTGACTAGCGGACGGCACGAGCAGTACTTC.

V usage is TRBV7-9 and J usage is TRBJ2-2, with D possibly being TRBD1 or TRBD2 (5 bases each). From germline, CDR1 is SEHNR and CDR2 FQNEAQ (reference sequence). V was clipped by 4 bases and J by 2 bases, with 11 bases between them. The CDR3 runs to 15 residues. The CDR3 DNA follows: TGTGCCAGCAGCTGGGTGAGGGGAAACACCGGGGAGCTGTTTTTT. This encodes CASSWVRGNTGELFF.

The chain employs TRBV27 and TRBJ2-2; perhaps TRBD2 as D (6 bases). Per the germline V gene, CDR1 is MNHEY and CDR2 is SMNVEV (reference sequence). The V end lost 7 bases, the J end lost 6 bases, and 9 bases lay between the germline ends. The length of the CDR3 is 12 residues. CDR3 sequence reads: CASTGEPGELFF. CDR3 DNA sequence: TGTGCCAGCACGGGGGAACCCGGGGAGCTGTTTTTT.

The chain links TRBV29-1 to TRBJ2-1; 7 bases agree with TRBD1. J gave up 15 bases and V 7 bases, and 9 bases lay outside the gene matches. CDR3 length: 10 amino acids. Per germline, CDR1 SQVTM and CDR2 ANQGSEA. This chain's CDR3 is CSATGVSPFF. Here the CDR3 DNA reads TGCAGCGCCACAGGGGTTTCTCCGTTCTTC.